This T cell receptor (beta chain) was recovered during a study of T-cell reconstitution after alpha-beta-depleted transplantation in children (dated by TCRdb to about 2016). Notes on the research overall: T-cell immune reconstitution after TCRalphabeta/CD19-depleted allogeneic hematopoietic cell transplantation in children was quantitatively tracked in the study by means of TCR repertoire profiling. The paper's findings and limits, for the study overall: In some patients, high TCRbeta diversity at day 60 was attributed to recipient T cells and intrathymic progenitors that had survived conditioning. About two months after transplant, the apparently early recovery of alphabetaT-cell counts reportedly depended on just several hundred clones that had expanded rapidly and came from non-depleted graft cells. The frequencies of hyperexpanded clones fell over the following months, and after one year, T-cell counts and TCRbeta diversity were mostly attributed to newly produced T cells.

Per the publication, the treatment or condition label means: allogeneic hematopoietic cell transplantation with graft depleted of TCRalphabeta T cells and CD19 B cells. The transplant recipients were children given TCRalphabeta/CD19-depleted allogeneic hematopoietic cell grafts. Receptor libraries were prepared by PCR. Sequencing relied on an Illumina HiSeq 2500. TCR library preparation used molecular barcoding, with unique molecular identifiers applied to normalize quantification of the TCRbeta repertoire. TCRdb reanalyzed the raw reads on its own, using fastp at Q25 for trimming and MiXCR for clone calling, and kept in-frame beta chains. Each CDR3 protein appears once, grouped with its most common genes and DNA. A total of about 470,000 distinct CDR3 sequences appear in this sample, about 40% of them only once. Clones ranked in the top ten supply roughly 27% of the sample. With respect to this clonotype: The antigen it binds to is not known. No base qualities exist here, and no much larger clone lies one base off it.

CDR1 and CDR2 (MNHNS, SASEGT) derive from the germline V gene. Compared with germline, V lacks 6 bases and J lacks 5 bases; bases without a gene match: 6. From the cysteine up to the phenylalanine, the CDR3 has a length of 14 residues. The read is trimmed to its CDR3 DNA, 42 bases read in frame from base 1. The sequence was obtained from a girl aged 2 to 10 with aplastic anemia, due to receive a stem cell transplant. This sample comprised PBMCs, obtained before TCRalphabeta/CD19-depleted stem cell transplant. Rearrangement joined TRBV6-1 to TRBJ2-7; 11 junctional bases match TRBD1. The bases read TGTGCCAGCAGAGGACAGGGGGCCGGTAACGAGCAGTACTTC. Its amino acids are CASRGQGAGNEQYF.